The source of this T cell receptor (beta chain) is a study of T cell responses to AZD1222 COVID-19 vaccine. Study information: Second-dose groups at about 4 or about 12 weeks were pooled. Points from the study as a whole: Close to half of all spike-specific TCRs reportedly target regions of the variants that are unmutated. Regions 160-218 and 743-854 held dominance among vaccine-associated CD4 TCRs, which spanned spike.

About this clone itself: What it binds is not known.

Assay used: immunoSEQ multiplex PCR; TCRdb lists only in-frame clones, some missing. There are 100,000 to 150,000 clones in the sample; 90% occur only once, and 6.9% lies in the top ten. The germline V and J ends were trimmed by 9 bases and 1 base, with 9 bases remaining between them. The germline V gene encodes CDR1 LNHDA and CDR2 SQIVND (reference sequence). The CDR3 totals 12 residues. This rearrangement joins TRBV19 to TRBJ1-1, with D maybe TRBD1 (6 bases). The source is an adult in good health. The material sequenced was peripheral blood, taken on day 0 of AZD1222 vaccination. The CDR3 nucleotides are TGTGCCAGCTTAGGGGGGAACACTGAAGCTTTCTTT. Protein sequence: CASLGGNTEAFF.